This entry lists 24 T cell receptor beta chains sequenced from one sample in a study of OX40 agonist ivuxolimab in advanced cancers. TCRdb's copy holds only in-frame clones and misses some; the assay was immunoSEQ multiplex PCR. The repertoire has 13,000 or so clones, around 67% of them found once; the top ten carry under 30%. The source material was CD4+ or CD8+ T cells sorted from blood, sampled in a trial of the OX40 agonist ivuxolimab. These receptors were taken from an adult with an advanced solid tumor such as melanoma, head and neck, liver or kidney cancer.

The CDR3 region has the DNA TGTGCCAGCAGCCCCGCCGGGGCCTATGGCTACACCTTC. Translation: CASSPAGAYGYTF. The rearrangement uses TRBV7-9 and TRBJ1-2; a possible D gene is TRBD1 (5 bases). Germline V gives CDR1 SEHNR, CDR2 FQNEAQ (reference sequence). The V end lost 5 bases, the J end lost 4 bases, and 11 bases lay between the germline ends. The CDR3 runs 13 residues. The full variable domain, completed using reference TRBV7-9 and TRBJ1-2, is DTGVSQNPRHKITKRGQNVTFRCDPISEHNRLYWYRQTLGQGPEFLTYFQNEAQLEKSRLLSDRFSAERPKGSFSTLEIQRTEQGDSAMYLCASSPAGAYGYTFGSGTRLTVV.

J is TRBJ2-7 and V is TRBV7-8; D not certain. The CDR3 spans 12 residues. CDR1 is SGHVS, CDR2 FQNEAQ, per germline. Trimming left V 10 bases short and J 5 bases short, with 15 bases between. CDR3 amino acids: CATTDPRDEQYF. As DNA, the CDR3 is TGTGCCACGACGGATCCTCGGGACGAGCAGTACTTC.

The rearrangement uses TRBV28 and TRBJ1-5; possible D gene TRBD1, 6 bases. There are 13 residues in the CDR3. Per the germline V gene, CDR1 is MDHEN and CDR2 is SYDVKM. The V end was cut by 4 bases, the J end by 6 bases, with 10 bases between. Here the CDR3 reads CASSSGVPQPQHF. The CDR3 nucleotides read TGTGCCAGCAGTTCAGGGGTGCCTCAGCCCCAGCATTTT.

The chain couples TRBV6-5 to TRBJ2-3; 7 nucleotides agree with TRBD2. With 8 bases clipped from V and 11 bases from J, the junction kept 10 bases outside the gene matches. Germline V gene lookup returns CDR1 MNHEY and CDR2 SVGAGI. This CDR3 comprises 12 residues. Here the CDR3 DNA reads TGTGCCAGCGGATTGGGAGGGGTCCTGCAGTATTTT. Amino acids: CASGLGGVLQYF.

This clone occurred a few times. The J gene is TRBJ2-1, the V gene TRBV28, with D hard to call. The V gene lost 3 bases and the J gene lost 4 bases, with 4 bases spanning the gap. CDR3 size: 12 residues. From germline, CDR1 is MDHEN and CDR2 SYDVKM. CDR3 amino acids: CASSFGYNEQFF. CDR3 DNA sequence: TGTGCCAGCAGTTTTGGATACAATGAGCAGTTCTTC.

J is TRBJ2-7 and V is TRBV9; perhaps TRBD2 as D (5 bases). This CDR3 has 13 amino acids. Deletions cut 3 bases from V and 6 bases from J, with 13 bases between. In germline, CDR1 is SGDLS, CDR2 YYNGEE. This chain's CDR3 is CASSAEDTSEQYF. The CDR3 DNA reads as TGTGCCAGCAGCGCGGAGGATACGTCCGAGCAGTACTTC.

This rearrangement joins TRBV28 to TRBJ1-1, with TRBD1 as a possible D gene (6 bases). This CDR3 contains 12 residues. From germline, CDR1 is MDHEN and CDR2 SYDVKM. Trimming cost V 11 bases and J 2 bases, with 12 bases left between them. The CDR3 reads CAHAGANTEAFF. DNA of the CDR3: TGTGCCCACGCAGGGGCTAACACTGAAGCTTTCTTT.

V and J are TRBV5-1 and TRBJ2-1; TRBD2 aligns across 10 bases. CDR3 length equals 13 residues. Trimming at V came to 5 bases and at J to 4 bases, leaving 0 bases not matched to a gene. CDR1 is SGHRS, CDR2 YFSETQ, per germline. The CDR3 is CASRLAGYNEQFF. The CDR3 DNA follows: TGCGCCAGCAGACTAGCGGGGTACAATGAGCAGTTCTTC.

V usage is TRBV10-3 and J usage is TRBJ2-3; 11 positions agree with TRBD2. Trimming cost V 8 bases and J 3 bases; bases outside gene matches: 10. The CDR3 has 16 residues. Germline V gene data show CDR1 as ENHRY and CDR2 as SYGVKD. The CDR3 region is CAIGGGLAAGTDTQYF. The CDR3 nucleotides read TGTGCCATCGGGGGGGGACTAGCGGCCGGAACAGATACGCAGTATTTT.

This rearrangement joins TRBV5-1 to TRBJ2-1; D perhaps matches TRBD1 (5 bases). Trimming left V 0 bases short and J 7 bases short, with 14 bases between. The CDR3 sequence is 15 residues long. Germline CDR1 reads SGHRS; CDR2 reads YFSETQ. The CDR3, as DNA: TGCGCCAGCAGCTTGGCTAGGGGTGGAACGAATGAGCAGTTCTTC. It translates to CASSLARGGTNEQFF.

V gene TRBV5-5 combines with J gene TRBJ1-4; 7 positions agree with TRBD1. The V gene end was trimmed by 5 bases and the J gene end by 3 bases; junction bases not matched to a gene: 4. The germline CDR1 and CDR2 sequences are SGHKS and YYEKEE (reference sequence). The CDR3 spans 14 residues. The CDR3 bases are TGTGCCAGCAGTTTGACAGGGTCTAATGAAAAACTGTTTTTT. Protein: CASSLTGSNEKLFF. Variable domain in full (rest from reference TRBV5-5 and TRBJ1-4): DAGVTQSPTHLIKTRGQQVTLRCSPISGHKSVSWYQQVLGQGPQFIFQYYEKEERGRGNFPDRFSARQFPNYSSELNVNALLLGDSALYLCASSLTGSNEKLFFGSGTQLSVL.

The V call is TRBV9, the J call TRBJ2-5; TRBD2 aligns across 9 bases. Trimming took 0 bases from V and 2 from J; bases not matched to a gene: 8. This CDR3 contains 17 residues. Germline-derived CDR1 and CDR2 are SGDLS and YYNGEE. Here the CDR3 reads CASSVGSSGGLQETQYF. The CDR3 nucleotides read TGTGCCAGCAGCGTAGGGTCAAGCGGGGGGCTTCAAGAGACCCAGTACTTC.

This clone was seen a few times. The chain is built from TRBV19 and TRBJ1-2; unclear D gene. This CDR3 has 15 residues. V was shortened by 4 bases and J by 6 bases, with 18 bases between the two germline ends. Germline CDR1 LNHDA, CDR2 SQIVND (reference sequence). The CDR3 reads CASSTSANVWNGYTF. The CDR3 coding sequence is TGTGCCAGTAGTACGTCAGCAAATGTATGGAATGGCTACACCTTC.

This sequence joins TRBV25-1 and TRBJ2-1; D ambiguous. The V end was cut by 1 base, the J end by 10 bases, with 5 bases between. Germline V gene sequence: CDR1 MGHDK, CDR2 SYGVNS. CDR3 length: 11 residues. This CDR3 reads CASSEFIEQFF. The CDR3 DNA follows: TGTGCCAGCAGTGAATTTATAGAGCAGTTCTTC.

The rearrangement uses TRBV5-6 and TRBJ2-1; D is possibly TRBD2 (6 bases). The CDR3 is 13 residues long. Trimming shortened V by 4 bases and J by 7 bases, and 12 bases separated the two germline ends. Germline V gives CDR1 SGHDT, CDR2 YYEEEE. The DNA of the CDR3 is TGTGCCAGCAGCCCCATTGCGGGGAATGAGCAGTTCTTC. Translating gives CASSPIAGNEQFF.

The CDR3 sequence is CAWSVTRNYGYTF. The CDR3 DNA reads TGTGCCTGGAGTGTAACCCGAAACTATGGCTACACCTTC. The chain combines TRBV30 with TRBJ1-2; D not certain. The germline V gene has CDR1 GTSNPN and CDR2 SVGIG (reference sequence). The V gene lost 0 bases and the J gene lost 2 bases, with 7 bases spanning the gap. This CDR3 is 13 amino acids long.

This chain connects TRBV7-8 to TRBJ2-1; D remains unclear. The CDR3 is 14 amino acids. Germline V CDR1 and CDR2: SGHVS, FQNEAQ. Trimming stripped 1 base from V and 4 bases from J, with 8 bases between. In nucleotides, the CDR3 is TGTGCCAGCAGCTTAGGGTCTTCATACAATGAGCAGTTCTTC. Protein: CASSLGSSYNEQFF.

V gene TRBV7-2 combines with J gene TRBJ2-7; 14 bases line up with TRBD2. Germline V gene lookup returns CDR1 SGHTA and CDR2 FQGNSA. The CDR3 runs 15 residues. V dropped 3 bases and J dropped 2; count of bases not matched to a gene: 0. The DNA of the CDR3 is TGTGCCAGCAGCTTGACTAGCGGGGGGGCCTACGAGCAGTACTTC. This gives the protein CASSLTSGGAYEQYF.

The sample holds one count of this clone. V is TRBV5-1 and J is TRBJ2-1; D gene uncertain. V dropped 1 base and J dropped 7 bases, with 6 bases sitting between them. CDR1 SGHRS and CDR2 YFSETQ come from the germline V gene. The CDR3 extends over 12 amino acids. For the CDR3, the DNA is TGCGCCAGCAGCTTGCGTCCAAATGAGCAGTTCTTC. Amino acids: CASSLRPNEQFF.

The chain links TRBV11-2 to TRBJ2-3; D is uncertain. V was cut by 1 base and J by 4 bases, with 18 bases left in between. This CDR3 contains 17 residues. Germline CDR1 SGHAT, CDR2 FQNNGV. Written as DNA, the CDR3 is TGTGCCAGCAGCTTAGTAGCTAAGATGAGAACTTCAGATACGCAGTATTTT. Translating gives CASSLVAKMRTSDTQYF.

V is TRBV7-3 and J is TRBJ2-1, with D perhaps matching TRBD2 (5 bases). V gave up 6 bases and J gave up 0 bases, with 9 bases separating them. The germline gives CDR1 SGHTA, CDR2 FQGTGA. This CDR3 contains 14 residues. The CDR3 region is CASRPGSSYNEQFF. CDR3 sequence (DNA): TGTGCCAGCAGGCCGGGGAGCTCCTACAATGAGCAGTTCTTC.

The chain joins TRBV9 to TRBJ2-7; 9 bases match TRBD1. V lost 3 bases, J lost 4 bases, and 5 bases stayed unmatched. Germline V lookup: CDR1 SGDLS, CDR2 YYNGEE. This CDR3 has 14 residues. CDR3 loop: CASSGRDREYEQYF. The CDR3 DNA sequence: TGTGCCAGCAGCGGAAGGGACAGGGAGTACGAGCAGTACTTC.

By proportion, this clone is medium-sized. The chain carries TRBV5-1 and TRBJ2-6; D might be TRBD2 (5 bases). CDR1 SGHRS and CDR2 YFSETQ come from the germline V gene. Trimming shortened V by 9 bases and J by 0 bases, and 13 bases separated the two germline ends. The CDR3 sequence is 15 residues long. The DNA for the CDR3 is TGCGCCACCAGGACTCGGCCCTCTGGGGCCAACGTCCTGACTTTC. Translation gives CATRTRPSGANVLTF. The full variable domain, in which reference TRBV5-1 and TRBJ2-6 provide the parts outside the CDR3, is KAGVTQTPRYLIKTRGQQVTLSCSPISGHRSVSWYQQTPGQGLQFLFEYFSETQRNKGNFPGRFSGRQFSNSRSEMNVSTLELGDSALYLCATRTRPSGANVLTFGAGSRLTVL.

V and J are TRBV29-1 and TRBJ1-1, with a weak D call TRBD1 (6 bases). Per germline, CDR1 SQVTM and CDR2 ANQGSEA. V lost 2 bases to trimming and J lost 5 bases, with 18 bases between them. CDR3 length: 15 residues. The CDR3 region has the DNA TGCAGCGTTGAACGGCACAGGGAATTGAGGACTGAAGCTTTCTTT. Translating it yields CSVERHRELRTEAFF.